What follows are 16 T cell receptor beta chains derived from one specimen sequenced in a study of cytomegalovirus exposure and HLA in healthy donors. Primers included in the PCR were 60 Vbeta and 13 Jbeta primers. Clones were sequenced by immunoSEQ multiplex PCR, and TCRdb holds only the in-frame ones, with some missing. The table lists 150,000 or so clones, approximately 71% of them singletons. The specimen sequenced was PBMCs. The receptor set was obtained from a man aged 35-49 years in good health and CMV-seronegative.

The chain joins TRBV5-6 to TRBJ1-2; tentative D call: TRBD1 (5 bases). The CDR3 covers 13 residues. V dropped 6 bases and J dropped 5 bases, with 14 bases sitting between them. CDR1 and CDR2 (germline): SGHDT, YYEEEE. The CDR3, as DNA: TGTGCCAGCAATTTGGGGGGAAAATATGGCTACACCTTC. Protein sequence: CASNLGGKYGYTF.

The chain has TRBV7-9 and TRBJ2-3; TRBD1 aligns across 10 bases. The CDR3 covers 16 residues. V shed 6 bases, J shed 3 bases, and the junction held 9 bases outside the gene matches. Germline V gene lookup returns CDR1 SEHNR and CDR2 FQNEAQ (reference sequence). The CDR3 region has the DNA TGTGCCAGCAGTACCGACAGGGGGCGGTGGACAGATACGCAGTATTTT. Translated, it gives CASSTDRGRWTDTQYF.

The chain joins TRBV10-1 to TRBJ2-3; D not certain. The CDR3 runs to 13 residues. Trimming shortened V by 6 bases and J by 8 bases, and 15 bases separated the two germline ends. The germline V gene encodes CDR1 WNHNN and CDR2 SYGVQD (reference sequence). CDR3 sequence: CASRANTKSTQYF. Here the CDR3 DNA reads TGCGCCAGCAGGGCCAACACTAAGAGTACGCAGTATTTT.

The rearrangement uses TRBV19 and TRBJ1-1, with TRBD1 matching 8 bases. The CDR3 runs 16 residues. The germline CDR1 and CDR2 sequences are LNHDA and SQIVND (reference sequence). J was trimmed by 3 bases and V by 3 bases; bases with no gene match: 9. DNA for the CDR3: TGTGCCAGTAGTATCGCGGCAGGGGGCGTGGACACTGAAGCTTTCTTT. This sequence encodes CASSIAAGGVDTEAFF.

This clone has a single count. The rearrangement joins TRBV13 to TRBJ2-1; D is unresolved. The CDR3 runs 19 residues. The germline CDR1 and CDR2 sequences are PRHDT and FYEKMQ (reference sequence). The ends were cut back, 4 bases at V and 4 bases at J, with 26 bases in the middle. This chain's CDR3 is CASSSALVQPKALYNEQFF. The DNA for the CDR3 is TGTGCCAGCAGCTCAGCACTGGTACAGCCCAAGGCCCTGTACAATGAGCAGTTCTTC.

CDR3 in amino acids: CASTPGGVNIQYF. The CDR3 nucleotides read TGTGCCAGCACCCCGGGCGGGGTAAACATTCAGTACTTC. The rearrangement joins TRBV27 to TRBJ2-4; tentatively, D is TRBD2 (6 bases). Trimming took 7 bases from V and 6 from J, leaving 13 bases between them. Germline V gene data show CDR1 as MNHEY and CDR2 as SMNVEV (reference sequence). This CDR3 region has 13 residues.

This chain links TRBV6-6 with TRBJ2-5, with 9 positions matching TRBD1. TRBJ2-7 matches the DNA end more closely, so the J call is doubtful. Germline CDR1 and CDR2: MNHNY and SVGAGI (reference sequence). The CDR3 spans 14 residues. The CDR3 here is CASSSRQGDYEQYF. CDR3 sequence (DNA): TGTGCCAGCAGTTCCCGACAGGGGGACTACGAGCAGTACTTC.

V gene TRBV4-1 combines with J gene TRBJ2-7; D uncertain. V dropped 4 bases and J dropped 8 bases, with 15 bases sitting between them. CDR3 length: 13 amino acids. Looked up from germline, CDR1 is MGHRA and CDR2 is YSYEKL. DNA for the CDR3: TGCGCCAGCAGCCTTGGGTCTAGTCAAAAGCAGTACTTC. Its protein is CASSLGSSQKQYF.

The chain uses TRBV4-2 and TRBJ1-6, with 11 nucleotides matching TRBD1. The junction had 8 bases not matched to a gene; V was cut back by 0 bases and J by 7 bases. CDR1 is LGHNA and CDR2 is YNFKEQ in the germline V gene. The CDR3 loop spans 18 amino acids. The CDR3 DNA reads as TGTGCCAGCAGCCAAGAAGTGGGGACAGGGGGAAGGAATTCACCCCTCCACTTT. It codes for CASSQEVGTGGRNSPLHF.

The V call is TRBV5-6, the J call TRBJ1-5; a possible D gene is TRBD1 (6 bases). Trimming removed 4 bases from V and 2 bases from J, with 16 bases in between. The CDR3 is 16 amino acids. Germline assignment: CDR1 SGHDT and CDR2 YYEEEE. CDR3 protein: CASSMRRGDGNQPQHF. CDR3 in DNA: TGTGCCAGCAGCATGCGCAGGGGCGACGGCAATCAGCCCCAGCATTTT.

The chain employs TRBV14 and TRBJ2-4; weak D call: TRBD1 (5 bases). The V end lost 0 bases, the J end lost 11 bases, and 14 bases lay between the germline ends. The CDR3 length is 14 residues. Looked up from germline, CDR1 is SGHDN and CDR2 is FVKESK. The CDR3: CASSQDERQILQYF. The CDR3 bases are TGTGCCAGCAGCCAAGATGAACGACAGATACTTCAGTACTTC.

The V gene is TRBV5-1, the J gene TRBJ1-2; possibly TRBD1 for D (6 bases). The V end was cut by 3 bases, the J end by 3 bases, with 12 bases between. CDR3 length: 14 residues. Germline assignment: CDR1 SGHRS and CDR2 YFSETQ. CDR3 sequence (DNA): TGCGCCAGCAGCTCCGGACAGAGCTACTATGGCTACACCTTC. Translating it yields CASSSGQSYYGYTF.

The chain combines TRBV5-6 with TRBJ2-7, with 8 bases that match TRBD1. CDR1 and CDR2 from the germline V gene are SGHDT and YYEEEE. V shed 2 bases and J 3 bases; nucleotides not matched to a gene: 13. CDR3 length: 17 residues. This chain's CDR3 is CASSLLPGRTGLYEQYF. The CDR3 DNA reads TGTGCCAGCAGCTTACTCCCCGGAAGGACAGGGCTCTACGAGCAGTACTTC.

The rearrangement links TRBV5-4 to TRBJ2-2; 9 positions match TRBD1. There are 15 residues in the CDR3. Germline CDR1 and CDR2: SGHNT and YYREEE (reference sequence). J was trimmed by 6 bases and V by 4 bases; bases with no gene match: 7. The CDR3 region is CASSPRDRASGELFF. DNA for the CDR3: TGTGCCAGCAGCCCCCGGGACAGGGCTTCCGGGGAGCTGTTTTTT.

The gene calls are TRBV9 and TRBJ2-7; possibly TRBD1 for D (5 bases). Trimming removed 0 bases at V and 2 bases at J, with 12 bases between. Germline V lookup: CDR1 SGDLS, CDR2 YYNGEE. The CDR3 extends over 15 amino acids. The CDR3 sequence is CASSVGARATYEQYF. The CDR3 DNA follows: TGTGCCAGCAGCGTAGGGGCCAGGGCCACCTACGAGCAGTACTTC.

CDR3 sequence: CASRGTGGGNTEAFF. In DNA, the CDR3 is TGTGCCAGCAGAGGTACAGGGGGGGGGAACACTGAAGCTTTCTTT. The V and J genes are TRBV6-6 and TRBJ1-1, with 8 bases that match TRBD1. The CDR3 has 15 residues. Germline V CDR1 and CDR2: MNHNY, SVGAGI (reference sequence). Trimming at V came to 6 bases and at J to 1 base, leaving 7 bases not matched to a gene.